The rows below give T cell receptor beta chains drawn from one sample of a study of blood T cells in healthy people across ages. TCRdb used MiXCR to reprocess the 5' RACE reads, holding one entry per CDR3 protein. This repertoire shows about 780,000 distinct CDR3 sequences, 46% found once; its top ten account for around a sixth. The sequencing sample was made of blood. Receptors were obtained from an elderly man in good health. CDR3s include the opening cysteine and the closing phenylalanine or tryptophan. The D gene is left open where the match is weak. Size is stated for part of the rows, as once, few or many counts, or as a class when the clone is expanded.

TRBJ1-4 TRBV28 - TRBD1 CASGSGTGTEKLFF TGTGCCAGCGGTTCCGGGACAGGGACTGAAAAACTGTTTTTT
TRBJ2-5 TRBV20-1 few - CSASLVETQYF TGCAGTGCTTCCCTGGTGGAGACCCAGTACTTC
TRBJ2-5 TRBV5-1 - - CASSLRGASETQYF TGCGCCAGCAGCTTACGGGGGGCCTCAGAGACCCAGTACTTC
TRBJ2-5 TRBV20-1 few TRBD2 CSAEFSGSGETQYF TGCAGTGCCGAATTTAGCGGGAGTGGAGAGACCCAGTACTTC
TRBJ2-4 TRBV5-1 - - CASSGEGVGEKNIQYF TGCGCCAGCAGCGGTGAGGGGGTCGGGGAGAAAAACATTCAGTACTTC
TRBJ2-3 TRBV20-1 few TRBD2 CSARVFSREGDTDTQYF TGCAGTGCTAGAGTATTCTCCCGGGAGGGGGACACAGATACGCAGTATTTT
TRBJ2-7 TRBV7-2 - - CASKWPSAGDYGQYF TGTGCCAGTAAATGGCCCTCGGCAGGGGACTACGGGCAGTACTTC
TRBJ2-1 TRBV7-2 - TRBD1 CVSSRWTGQSYNEQFF TGTGTCAGCAGCCGATGGACAGGGCAGTCCTACAATGAGCAGTTCTTC
TRBJ2-1 TRBV5-1 once TRBD1 CASSIDRVQFF TGCGCCAGCAGCATCGACAGGGTGCAGTTCTTC
TRBJ1-5 TRBV6-1 - - CASSEAHSQQQPQHF TGTGCCAGCAGTGAAGCGCACAGCCAGCAGCAGCCCCAGCATTTT
TRBJ1-3 TRBV12-3/TRBV12-4 many - CASSLDIESGNTIYF TGTGCCAGCAGCCTCGACATCGAGTCTGGAAACACCATATATTTT
TRBJ1-2 TRBV27 - - CASSRARQNYGYTF TGTGCCAGCAGCCGGGCAAGGCAAAACTATGGCTACACCTTC
TRBJ1-6 TRBV7-2 few TRBD1 CASSQTGEGSPLHF TGTGCCAGCAGCCAAACAGGGGAGGGTTCACCCCTCCACTTT
TRBJ2-5 TRBV5-4 few - CASSGKGLETQYF TGTGCCAGCAGCGGAAAGGGTTTGGAGACCCAGTACTTC
TRBJ2-1 TRBV20-1 - TRBD2 CSAAKRGLSYNEQFF TGCAGTGCAGCAAAGCGGGGCCTCTCCTACAATGAGCAGTTCTTC
TRBJ1-4 TRBV7-3 - TRBD1 CASSPTGGFEKLFF TGTGCCAGCAGCCCGACAGGGGGCTTTGAAAAACTGTTTTTT
TRBJ2-7 TRBV20-1 - TRBD2 CSARGLAGKYEQYF TGCAGTGCTAGGGGACTAGCGGGGAAATACGAGCAGTACTTC
TRBJ2-6 TRBV6-2/TRBV6-3 few - CASKLDSGANVLTF TGTGCCAGCAAACTCGACTCTGGGGCCAACGTCCTGACTTTC
TRBJ1-2 TRBV30 - - CAWSRAGDSINYGYTF TGTGCCTGGAGTCGTGCGGGGGACTCTATTAACTATGGCTACACCTTC
TRBJ1-2 TRBV6-1 - TRBD1 CASRPGQGLGYTF TGTGCCAGCAGACCGGGACAGGGGCTTGGCTACACCTTC
TRBJ2-5 TRBV12-3/TRBV12-4 few - CASSRGSEETQYF TGTGCCAGCAGCCGTGGGAGCGAAGAGACCCAGTACTTC
TRBJ2-3 TRBV7-3 - TRBD2 CASSLTGTSGSDEDTQYF TGTGCCAGCAGCTTAACCGGGACTAGCGGGAGCGATGAAGATACGCAGTATTTT
TRBJ2-7 TRBV28 few - CASTRAYEQYF TGTGCCAGCACCCGCGCCTACGAGCAGTACTTC
TRBJ2-7 TRBV4-3 few TRBD2 CASSQDLVTSGSSYEQYF TGCGCCAGCAGCCAAGATCTGGTGACTAGCGGAAGCTCCTACGAGCAGTACTTC
TRBJ2-2 TRBV10-3 - - CAISVEGENTGELFF TGTGCCATCAGTGTTGAGGGGGAGAACACCGGGGAGCTGTTTTTT
TRBJ2-7 TRBV20-1 - TRBD2 CSAPLLAGTFNEQYF TGCAGTGCTCCGCTCCTAGCGGGAACCTTCAATGAGCAGTACTTC
TRBJ2-7 TRBV7-2 many - CASSPGGHQVYEQYF TGTGCCAGCAGCCCGGGCGGGCACCAAGTGTACGAGCAGTACTTC
TRBJ2-1 TRBV20-1 - TRBD1 CSANGQGVIAFSGEQFF TGCAGTGCTAATGGACAGGGGGTGATCGCGTTCTCGGGTGAGCAGTTCTTC
TRBJ2-1 TRBV4-3 - - CASSHDRSRHEQFF TGCGCCAGCAGCCACGACAGATCTAGGCATGAGCAGTTCTTC
TRBJ1-4 TRBV29-1 - - CSVRRDRKEKLFF TGCAGCGTAAGACGGGACCGAAAGGAAAAACTGTTTTTT
TRBJ2-5 TRBV29-1 - - CSVQSPETQYF TGCAGCGTTCAATCCCCAGAGACCCAGTACTTC
TRBJ1-2 TRBV28 - - CASSSPTESGYTF TGTGCCAGCAGTTCCCCGACAGAAAGTGGCTACACCTTC
TRBJ2-7 TRBV11-1 - - CASNLVGRPYEQYF TGTGCCAGCAACCTTGTGGGAAGGCCCTACGAGCAGTACTTC
TRBJ2-7 TRBV11-2 - - CASSLGGRVAEQYF TGTGCCAGCAGCTTAGGTGGGAGAGTGGCCGAGCAGTACTTC
TRBJ2-6 TRBV6-5 - - CASSYSSGSSGANVLTF TGTGCCAGCAGTTACTCTAGCGGTAGCTCTGGGGCCAACGTCCTGACTTTC
TRBJ2-3 TRBV6-2/TRBV6-3 - - CASRERPGFTDTQYF TGTGCCAGCAGGGAAAGGCCGGGCTTCACAGATACGCAGTATTTT
TRBJ2-2 TRBV9 - TRBD2 CARSVVASAPGGYHTGELFF TGTGCCCGCAGCGTAGTGGCCTCGGCGCCGGGAGGGTATCACACCGGGGAGCTGTTTTTT
TRBJ2-1 TRBV20-1 few TRBD2 CSASRGRGSYNEQFF TGCAGTGCTAGTCGCGGGAGAGGGTCCTACAATGAGCAGTTCTTC
TRBJ2-5 TRBV5-4 - - CASSPRDGNEQYF TGTGCCAGCAGCCCCAGGGATGGAAATGAGCAGTACTTC
TRBJ2-3 TRBV4-2 - TRBD2 CASSQDLRTSVNTQYF TGTGCCAGCAGCCAAGATCTTCGGACTAGCGTGAATACGCAGTATTTT
TRBJ1-5 TRBV12-3/TRBV12-4 - - CASRRAPVDNQPQHF TGTGCCAGCAGGCGGGCCCCAGTGGACAATCAGCCCCAGCATTTT
TRBJ1-1 TRBV20-1 few - CSARGSWTVTTEAFF TGCAGTGCTAGAGGTTCCTGGACAGTAACCACTGAAGCTTTCTTT
TRBJ1-4 TRBV30 - TRBD1 CAWRGGLGQGDEKLFF TGTGCCTGGAGGGGAGGATTGGGACAGGGTGATGAAAAACTGTTTTTT
TRBJ2-6 TRBV7-9 - - CASGTDTNSGANVLTF TGTGCCAGCGGCACGGACACCAACTCTGGGGCCAACGTCCTGACTTTC
TRBJ2-7 TRBV10-3 - - CAISERTVSYEQYF TGTGCCATCAGTGAGAGAACAGTTTCCTACGAGCAGTACTTC
TRBJ1-6 TRBV5-4 - - CASSLRTGHNSPLHF TGTGCCAGCAGCCTGAGGACGGGACATAATTCACCCCTCCACTTT